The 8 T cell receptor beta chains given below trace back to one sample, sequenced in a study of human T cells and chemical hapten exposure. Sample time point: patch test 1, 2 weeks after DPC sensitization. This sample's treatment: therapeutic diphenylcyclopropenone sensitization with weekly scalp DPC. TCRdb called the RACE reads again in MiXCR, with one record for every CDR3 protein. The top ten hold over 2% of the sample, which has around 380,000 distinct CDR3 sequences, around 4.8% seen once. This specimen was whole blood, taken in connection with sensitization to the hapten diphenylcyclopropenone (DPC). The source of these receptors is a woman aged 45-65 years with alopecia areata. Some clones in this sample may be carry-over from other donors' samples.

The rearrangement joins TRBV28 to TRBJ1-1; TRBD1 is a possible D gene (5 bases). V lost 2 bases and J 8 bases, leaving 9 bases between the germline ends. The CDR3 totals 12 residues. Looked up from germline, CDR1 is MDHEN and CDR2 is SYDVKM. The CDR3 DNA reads TGTGCCAGCAGTTTAGTCGGGGGGGAAGCTTTCTTT. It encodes CASSLVGGEAFF. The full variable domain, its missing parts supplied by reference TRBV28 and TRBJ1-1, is DVKVTQSSRYLVKRTGEKVFLECVQDMDHENMFWYRQDPGLGLRLIYFSYDVKMKEKGDIPEGYSVSREKKERFSLILESASTNQTSMYLCASSLVGGEAFFGQGTRLTVV.

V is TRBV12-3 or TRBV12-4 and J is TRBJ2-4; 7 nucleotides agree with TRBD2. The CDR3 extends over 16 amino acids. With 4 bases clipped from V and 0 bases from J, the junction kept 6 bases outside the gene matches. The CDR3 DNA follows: TGTGCCAGCAGTTCCCAGACTAGCCTAGCCAAAAACATTCAGTACTTC. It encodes CASSSQTSLAKNIQYF.

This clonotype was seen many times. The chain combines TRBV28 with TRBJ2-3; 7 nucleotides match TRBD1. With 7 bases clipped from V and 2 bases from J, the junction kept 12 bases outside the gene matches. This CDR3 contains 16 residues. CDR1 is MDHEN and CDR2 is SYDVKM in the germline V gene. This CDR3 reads CASIPPGQIITDTQYF. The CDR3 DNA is TGTGCCAGCATCCCTCCGGGACAGATAATCACAGATACGCAGTATTTT.

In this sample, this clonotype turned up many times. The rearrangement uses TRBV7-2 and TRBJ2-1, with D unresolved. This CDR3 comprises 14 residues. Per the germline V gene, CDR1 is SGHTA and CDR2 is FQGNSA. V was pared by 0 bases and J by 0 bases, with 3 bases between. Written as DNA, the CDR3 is TGTGCCAGCAGCTTAGCCTCCTCCTACAATGAGCAGTTCTTC. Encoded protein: CASSLASSYNEQFF.

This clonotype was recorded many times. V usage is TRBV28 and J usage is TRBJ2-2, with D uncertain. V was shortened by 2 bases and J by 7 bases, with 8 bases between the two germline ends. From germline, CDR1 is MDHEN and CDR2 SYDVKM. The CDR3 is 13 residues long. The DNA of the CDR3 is TGTGCCAGCAGTTTAAATGGGAACGGGGAGCTGTTTTTT. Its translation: CASSLNGNGELFF.

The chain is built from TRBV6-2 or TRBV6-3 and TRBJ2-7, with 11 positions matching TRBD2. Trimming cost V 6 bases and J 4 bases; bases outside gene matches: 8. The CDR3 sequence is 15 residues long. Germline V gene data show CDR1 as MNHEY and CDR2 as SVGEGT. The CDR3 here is CASSRGTSGQYEQYF. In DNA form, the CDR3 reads TGTGCCAGCAGCCGGGGGACTAGCGGACAGTACGAGCAGTACTTC.

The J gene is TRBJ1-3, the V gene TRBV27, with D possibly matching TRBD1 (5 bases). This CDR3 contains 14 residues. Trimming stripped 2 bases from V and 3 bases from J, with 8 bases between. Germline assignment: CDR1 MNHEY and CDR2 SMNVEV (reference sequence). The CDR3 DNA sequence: TGTGCCAGCAGTTTAAGGGGAGGTGGAAACACCATATATTTT. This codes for CASSLRGGGNTIYF.

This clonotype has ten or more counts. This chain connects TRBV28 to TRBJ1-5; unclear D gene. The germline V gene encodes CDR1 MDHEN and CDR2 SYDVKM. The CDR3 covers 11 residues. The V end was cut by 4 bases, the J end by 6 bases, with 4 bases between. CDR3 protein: CASSSPQPQHF. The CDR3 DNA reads TGTGCCAGCAGTTCACCTCAGCCCCAGCATTTT. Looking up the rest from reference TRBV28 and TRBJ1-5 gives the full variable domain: DVKVTQSSRYLVKRTGEKVFLECVQDMDHENMFWYRQDPGLGLRLIYFSYDVKMKEKGDIPEGYSVSREKKERFSLILESASTNQTSMYLCASSSPQPQHFGDGTRLSIL.